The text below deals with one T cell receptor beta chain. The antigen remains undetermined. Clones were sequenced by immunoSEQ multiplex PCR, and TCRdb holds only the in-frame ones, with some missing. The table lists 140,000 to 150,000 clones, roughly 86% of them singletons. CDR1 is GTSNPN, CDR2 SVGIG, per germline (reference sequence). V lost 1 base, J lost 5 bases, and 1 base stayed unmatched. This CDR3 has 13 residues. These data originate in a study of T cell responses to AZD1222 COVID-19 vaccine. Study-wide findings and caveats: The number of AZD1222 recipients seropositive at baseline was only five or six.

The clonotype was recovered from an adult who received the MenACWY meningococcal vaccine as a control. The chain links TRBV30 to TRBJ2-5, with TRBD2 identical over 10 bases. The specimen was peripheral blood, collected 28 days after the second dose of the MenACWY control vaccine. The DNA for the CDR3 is TGTGCCTGGAGTGGGACTAGCGGCGAGACCCAGTACTTC. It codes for CAWSGTSGETQYF.